Listed here are 26 T cell receptor beta chains from one sample, sequenced in a study of blood T cell repertoires in COVID-19. Repertoires were generated with immunoSEQ multiplex PCR, while TCRdb's copy carries only in-frame clones and drops some. The sample lists about 530,000 clones, 85% to 90% seen once, with 7.8% in the top ten. Sequencing was carried out using peripheral blood. Receptors were obtained from a woman between 50 and 59 years old with COVID-19, enrolled during active disease.

The genes are TRBV4-2 and TRBJ2-2, with a tentative D call TRBD2 (5 bases). CDR1 and CDR2 (germline): LGHNA, YNFKEQ. The CDR3 totals 19 residues. V was clipped by 4 bases and J by 3 bases, with 24 bases between them. This CDR3 reads CASSLLAEVEAGDTGELFF. The DNA of the CDR3 is TGTGCCAGCAGCCTCTTGGCAGAGGTGGAGGCTGGGGACACCGGGGAGCTGTTTTTT.

The V gene is TRBV14, the J gene TRBJ1-2; 7 nucleotides align to TRBD1. V lost 1 base to trimming and J lost 6 bases; unmatched junction nucleotides: 8. The CDR3 runs 15 residues. Germline V lookup: CDR1 SGHDN, CDR2 FVKESK. Here the CDR3 DNA reads TGTGCCAGCAGCCAAGGGCTAGGGGGCTTGAATGGCTACACCTTC. This encodes CASSQGLGGLNGYTF.

The J gene is TRBJ2-1, the V gene TRBV7-3; 9 bases match TRBD1. This CDR3 comprises 16 residues. The ends lost 5 bases at V and 6 bases at J; junction bases unmatched: 11. Germline assignment: CDR1 SGHTA and CDR2 FQGTGA. The CDR3 reads CASSRGGTGIFNEQFF. As DNA, the CDR3 is TGTGCCAGCAGCCGAGGGGGGACAGGGATTTTCAATGAGCAGTTCTTC.

The chain recombines TRBV27 with TRBJ2-1, with D hard to call. The CDR3 is made up of 16 amino acids. The V end was cut by 4 bases, the J end by 7 bases, with 20 bases between. Germline V CDR1 and CDR2: MNHEY, SMNVEV (reference sequence). The chain's CDR3 is CASSSNPHPGRNEQFF. CDR3 in DNA: TGTGCCAGCAGTTCGAATCCCCACCCAGGTCGTAATGAGCAGTTCTTC.

The V call is TRBV27, the J call TRBJ2-2, with D tentatively TRBD2 (6 bases). The V end lost 5 bases, the J end lost 7 bases, and 8 bases lay between the germline ends. This CDR3 contains 12 residues. The germline V gene encodes CDR1 MNHEY and CDR2 SMNVEV (reference sequence). The CDR3 DNA reads TGTGCCAGCAGTCACGGGGGCGGGGAGCTGTTTTTT. Encoded protein: CASSHGGGELFF.

The chain is built from TRBV2 and TRBJ2-2, with TRBD2 matching 7 bases. This CDR3 has 14 amino acids. Trimming at V came to 10 bases and at J to 4 bases, leaving 9 bases not matched to a gene. Germline V gene sequence: CDR1 SNHLY, CDR2 FYNNEI. The CDR3 DNA reads TGTGCCACCTCGGAGCGGGGAGGCACCGGGGAGCTGTTTTTT. Translating gives CATSERGGTGELFF.

This clone was counted between two and nine times. The genes are TRBV19 and TRBJ2-2, with D tentatively TRBD1 (5 bases). Trimming pared 5 bases from V and 4 bases from J, leaving 11 bases between. Germline loops: CDR1 LNHDA, CDR2 SQIVND (reference sequence). This CDR3 is built from 14 residues. DNA of the CDR3: TGTGCCAGTAGTCTCAGGGTTGGCACCGGGGAGCTGTTTTTT. This encodes CASSLRVGTGELFF.

This chain connects TRBV5-1 to TRBJ1-1, with D unclear. V lost 7 bases and J 3 bases, leaving 10 bases between the germline ends. The CDR3 is 12 amino acids. Germline CDR1 is SGHRS and CDR2 is YFSETQ. The CDR3 nucleotides are TGCGCCAGCGGAGGGTGGGACACTGAAGCTTTCTTT. Translating it yields CASGGWDTEAFF. Drawing the rest from reference TRBV5-1 and TRBJ1-1, the complete variable domain is KAGVTQTPRYLIKTRGQQVTLSCSPISGHRSVSWYQQTPGQGLQFLFEYFSETQRNKGNFPGRFSGRQFSNSRSEMNVSTLELGDSALYLCASGGWDTEAFFGQGTRLTVV.

CDR3: CASSQDRAGLAGYNEQFF. The CDR3 DNA follows: TGCGCCAGCAGCCAAGATAGGGCAGGATTGGCGGGTTACAATGAGCAGTTCTTC. This chain links TRBV4-1 with TRBJ2-1, with TRBD2 as a possible D gene (5 bases). The germline V and J ends were trimmed by 0 bases and 4 bases, with 19 bases remaining between them. CDR3 length: 18 amino acids. CDR1 is MGHRA, CDR2 YSYEKL, per germline.

This chain uses TRBV18 with TRBJ1-3, with 10 bases that match TRBD1. There are 14 residues in the CDR3. CDR1 and CDR2 from the germline V gene are KGHSH and LQKENI. V was pared by 6 bases and J by 6 bases, with 5 bases of the junction left unmatched. CDR3 nucleotide sequence: TGTGCCAGCTCCGACAGGGGGCCGGAAAACACCATATATTTT. Protein product: CASSDRGPENTIYF. The complete variable domain, with remaining parts taken from reference TRBV18 and TRBJ1-3, reads NAGVMQNPRHLVRRRGQEARLRCSPMKGHSHVYWYRQLPEEGLKFMVYLQKENIIDESGMPKERFSAEFPKEGPSILRIQQVVRGDSAAYFCASSDRGPENTIYFGEGSWLTVV.

The V gene is TRBV7-3, the J gene TRBJ2-1; D is possibly TRBD2 (7 bases). V was cut by 5 bases and J by 6 bases, with 17 bases left in between. This CDR3 is 15 amino acids long. The germline V gene encodes CDR1 SGHTA and CDR2 FQGTGA. The CDR3 nucleotides are TGTGCCAGCAGCCACAGGGAGCGGGGAAGCAATGAGCAGTTCTTC. It specifies CASSHRERGSNEQFF.

This clone was seen a few times. The chain employs TRBV30 and TRBJ1-2, with D possibly matching TRBD1 (5 bases). There are 13 residues in the CDR3. The V gene lost 1 base and the J gene lost 3 bases, with 9 bases spanning the gap. CDR1 is GTSNPN and CDR2 is SVGIG in the germline V gene (reference sequence). CDR3 DNA: TGTGCCTGGAGTGAGGGGCTGCACTATGGCTACACCTTC. Its translation: CAWSEGLHYGYTF.

This clone appeared a single time. V usage is TRBV28 and J usage is TRBJ1-2; TRBD1 aligns across 8 bases. CDR3 length: 15 residues. The V and J ends lost 5 bases and 1 base, in that order; junction bases with no gene match: 6. Looked up from germline, CDR1 is MDHEN and CDR2 is SYDVKM. CDR3 loop: CASSTHRGYNYGYTF. The CDR3 region has the DNA TGTGCCAGCAGTACCCACAGGGGGTATAACTATGGCTACACCTTC.

A single count supports this clone. Other DNA sequences in the same sample also yield this CDR3. CDR3 sequence (DNA): TGTGCCAGCAGTTTAGCGGGCTCTAACTATGGCTACACCTTC. Protein sequence: CASSLAGSNYGYTF. V and J are TRBV27 and TRBJ1-2; D gene unclear. The CDR3 sequence is 14 residues long. Per germline, CDR1 MNHEY and CDR2 SMNVEV (reference sequence). V lost 2 bases and J lost 0, with 7 bases in between.

This chain connects TRBV24-1 to TRBJ2-1; D might be TRBD1 (6 bases). Trimming took off 1 base at V and 7 bases at J, with 10 bases between the two ends. The germline V gene has CDR1 KGHDR and CDR2 SFDVKD. The CDR3 contains 14 residues. Here the CDR3 reads CATSDLTGKNEQFF. The CDR3 DNA is TGTGCCACCAGTGATTTAACAGGGAAGAATGAGCAGTTCTTC.

The V gene is TRBV5-1, the J gene TRBJ2-4; TRBD2 matches 7 bases. CDR1 is SGHRS and CDR2 is YFSETQ in the germline V gene. This CDR3 has 15 amino acids. Germline trimming cut 0 bases from V and 4 bases from J; bases unmatched to any gene: 4. The chain's CDR3 is CASSLEASGKNIQYF. The CDR3 bases are TGCGCCAGCAGCTTGGAGGCTAGCGGAAAAAACATTCAGTACTTC.

This clone appeared once. V gene TRBV27 combines with J gene TRBJ1-1; 9 nucleotides align to TRBD1. Trimming removed 6 bases from V and 6 bases from J; junction bases left unmatched: 8. The CDR3 is 14 residues long. The germline CDR1 and CDR2 sequences are MNHEY and SMNVEV (reference sequence). In DNA form, the CDR3 reads TGTGCCAGCAGGACGTCCCGGGACAGGGCTGAAGCTTTCTTT. Its protein is CASRTSRDRAEAFF.

The rearrangement links TRBV11-3 to TRBJ2-1; no firm D call. This CDR3 spans 12 amino acids. V lost 0 bases and J 10 bases, leaving 7 bases between the germline ends. Germline V gene lookup returns CDR1 SGHNT and CDR2 YENEEA. The CDR3 sequence: CASSLDSDEQFF. CDR3 nucleotide sequence: TGTGCCAGCAGCTTAGACAGCGACGAGCAGTTCTTC.

The CDR3 DNA is TGTGCCAGCAGTTACTCAAACAGGGGAGGTGGAAACACCATATATTTT. It codes for CASSYSNRGGGNTIYF. The chain couples TRBV6-5 to TRBJ1-3, with TRBD1 matching 7 bases. Germline CDR1 is MNHEY and CDR2 is SVGAGI. The CDR3 extends over 16 amino acids. Trimming cost V 0 bases and J 3 bases; bases outside gene matches: 5.

This clone showed up just once. This rearrangement joins TRBV5-1 to TRBJ2-3, with D perhaps matching TRBD2 (7 bases). Germline CDR1 and CDR2: SGHRS and YFSETQ. Trimming pared 0 bases from V and 2 bases from J, leaving 10 bases between. This CDR3 has 15 amino acids. In DNA form, the CDR3 reads TGCGCCAGCAGCTTGGACGGGGGGCCCACAGATACGCAGTATTTT. It encodes CASSLDGGPTDTQYF. Filled out from reference TRBV5-1 and TRBJ2-3, the complete variable domain reads KAGVTQTPRYLIKTRGQQVTLSCSPISGHRSVSWYQQTPGQGLQFLFEYFSETQRNKGNFPGRFSGRQFSNSRSEMNVSTLELGDSALYLCASSLDGGPTDTQYFGPGTRLTVL.

The chain combines TRBV24-1 with TRBJ1-1, with D unclear. Looked up from germline, CDR1 is KGHDR and CDR2 is SFDVKD. The CDR3 consists of 13 residues. Trimming stripped 2 bases from V and 8 bases from J, with 11 bases between. The CDR3 region is CATSDWARREAFF. The CDR3 region has the DNA TGTGCCACCAGTGATTGGGCACGGAGGGAAGCTTTCTTT.

The chain is built from TRBV3-1 (or the pseudogene TRBV3-2) and TRBJ2-1, with a weak D call TRBD1 (6 bases). This CDR3 has 13 residues. Trimming took 1 base from V and 13 from J, leaving 14 bases between them. Germline V lookup: CDR1 LGHDT, CDR2 YNNKEL (reference sequence). This CDR3 is CASSQGLGTFQFF. For the CDR3, the DNA is TGTGCCAGCAGCCAAGGTTTAGGGACATTTCAGTTCTTC.

V and J are TRBV11-2 and TRBJ1-3; D is ambiguous. Trimming left V 5 bases short and J 3 bases short, with 14 bases between. Germline-derived CDR1 and CDR2 are SGHAT and FQNNGV. This CDR3 is built from 15 residues. The CDR3: CASSPRILIGNTIYF. DNA for the CDR3: TGTGCCAGCAGCCCGCGGATACTGATTGGAAACACCATATATTTT. Full variable domain (missing parts from reference TRBV11-2 and TRBJ1-3): EAGVAQSPRYKIIEKRQSVAFWCNPISGHATLYWYQQILGQGPKLLIQFQNNGVVDDSQLPKDRFSAERLKGVDSTLKIQPAKLEDSAVYLCASSPRILIGNTIYFGEGSWLTVV.

The V call is TRBV6-5, the J call TRBJ1-1; weak D call: TRBD1 (5 bases). V shed 0 bases and J shed 0 bases, with 8 bases lying between them. CDR3 length: 15 residues. Germline-derived CDR1 and CDR2 are MNHEY and SVGAGI. For the CDR3, the DNA is TGTGCCAGCAGTTACTCGAGACAGTTGAACACTGAAGCTTTCTTT. This codes for CASSYSRQLNTEAFF.

This clone was recorded only once. This chain uses TRBV6-5 with TRBJ2-7, with a weak D call TRBD2 (6 bases). This CDR3 region has 13 residues. The V and J ends lost 7 bases and 5 bases respectively, with 15 bases between them. Germline V gives CDR1 MNHEY, CDR2 SVGAGI. The chain's CDR3 is CASTVQGGNEQYF. DNA of the CDR3: TGTGCCAGCACCGTCCAGGGAGGAAACGAGCAGTACTTC.

This clone has only one observation. This chain connects TRBV6-5 to TRBJ1-1; no firm D call. This CDR3 has 14 residues. V was cut by 6 bases and J by 0 bases, with 11 bases left in between. Per the germline V gene, CDR1 is MNHEY and CDR2 is SVGAGI. Here the CDR3 reads CASSLLSMNTEAFF. CDR3 DNA sequence: TGTGCCAGCAGCCTACTCTCCATGAACACTGAAGCTTTCTTT.